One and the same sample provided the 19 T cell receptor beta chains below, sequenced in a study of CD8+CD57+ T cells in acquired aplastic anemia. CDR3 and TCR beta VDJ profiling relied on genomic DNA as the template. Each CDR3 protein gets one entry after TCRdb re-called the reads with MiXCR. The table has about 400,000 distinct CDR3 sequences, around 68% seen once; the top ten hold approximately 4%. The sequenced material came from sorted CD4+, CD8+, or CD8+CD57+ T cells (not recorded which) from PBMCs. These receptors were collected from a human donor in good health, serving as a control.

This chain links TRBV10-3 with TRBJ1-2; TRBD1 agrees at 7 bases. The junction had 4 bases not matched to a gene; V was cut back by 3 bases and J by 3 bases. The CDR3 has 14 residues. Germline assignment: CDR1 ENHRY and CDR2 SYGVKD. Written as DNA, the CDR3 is TGTGCCATCAGTGAAGCCGACAGGGACTATGGCTACACCTTC. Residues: CAISEADRDYGYTF.

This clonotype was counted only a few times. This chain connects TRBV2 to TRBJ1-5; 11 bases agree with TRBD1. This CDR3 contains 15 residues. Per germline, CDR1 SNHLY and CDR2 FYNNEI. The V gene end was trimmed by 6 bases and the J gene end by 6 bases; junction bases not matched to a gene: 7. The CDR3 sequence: CASRSGQGERQPQHF. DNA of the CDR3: TGTGCCAGCAGATCGGGACAGGGGGAACGTCAGCCCCAGCATTTT.

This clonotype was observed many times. The DNA of the CDR3 is TGTGCCACTCAGGGGAGCTCCTACGAGCAGTACTTC. Translated, it gives CATQGSSYEQYF. This sequence joins TRBV6-6 and TRBJ2-7; the D gene is possibly TRBD1 (6 bases). CDR3 length: 12 amino acids. Germline CDR1 reads MNHNY; CDR2 reads SVGAGI (reference sequence). Trimming removed 10 bases from V and 0 bases from J, with 10 bases in between.

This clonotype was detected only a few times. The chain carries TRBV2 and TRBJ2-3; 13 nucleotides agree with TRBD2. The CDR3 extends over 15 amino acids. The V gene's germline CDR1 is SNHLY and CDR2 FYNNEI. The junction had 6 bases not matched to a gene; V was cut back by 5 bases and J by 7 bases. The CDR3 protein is CASSSTSGGANTQYF. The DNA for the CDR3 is TGTGCCAGCAGTTCTACTAGCGGGGGGGCGAATACGCAGTATTTT.

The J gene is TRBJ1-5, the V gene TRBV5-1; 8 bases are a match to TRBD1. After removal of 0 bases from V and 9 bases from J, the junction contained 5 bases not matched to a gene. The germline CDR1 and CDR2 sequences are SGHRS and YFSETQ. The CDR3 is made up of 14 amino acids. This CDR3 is CASSLGQGLGPQHF. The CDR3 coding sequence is TGCGCCAGCAGCTTGGGACAGGGGTTGGGGCCCCAGCATTTT.

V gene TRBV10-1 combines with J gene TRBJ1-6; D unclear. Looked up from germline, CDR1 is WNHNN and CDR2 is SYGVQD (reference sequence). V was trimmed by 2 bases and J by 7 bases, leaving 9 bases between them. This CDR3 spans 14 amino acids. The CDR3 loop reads CASSEPGLNSPLHF. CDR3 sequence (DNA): TGCGCCAGCAGTGAGCCCGGGTTAAATTCACCCCTCCACTTT.

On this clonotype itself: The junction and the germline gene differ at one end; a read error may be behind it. CDR3: CGIRAGGSTGELFF. CDR3 coding DNA: TGTGGCATCCGAGCCGGGGGTAGCACCGGGGAGCTGTTTTTT. The chain couples TRBV10-3 to TRBJ2-2; D may be TRBD2 (6 bases). The CDR3 spans 14 residues. Germline CDR1 reads ENHRY; CDR2 reads SYGVKD.

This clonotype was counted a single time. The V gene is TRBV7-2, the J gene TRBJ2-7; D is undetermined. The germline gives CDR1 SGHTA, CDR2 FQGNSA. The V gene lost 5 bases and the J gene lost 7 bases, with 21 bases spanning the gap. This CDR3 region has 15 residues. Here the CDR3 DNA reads TGTGCCAGCAGCCGCCCCGGAAATGGGGTAGGGGAGCAGTACTTC. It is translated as CASSRPGNGVGEQYF.

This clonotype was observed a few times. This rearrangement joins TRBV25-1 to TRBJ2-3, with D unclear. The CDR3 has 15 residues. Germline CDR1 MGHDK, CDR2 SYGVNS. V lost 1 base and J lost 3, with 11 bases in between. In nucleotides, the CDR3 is TGTGCCAGCAGTGAATCGGGCACTCAAACAGATACGCAGTATTTT. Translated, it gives CASSESGTQTDTQYF.

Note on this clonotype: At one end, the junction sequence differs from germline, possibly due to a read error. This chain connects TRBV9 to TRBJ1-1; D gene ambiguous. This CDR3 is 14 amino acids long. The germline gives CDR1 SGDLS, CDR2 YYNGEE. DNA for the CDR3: TGTGCCAGCAGCCTAACGGGGATGAACACTGAAGCTGTCTTT. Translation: CASSLTGMNTEAVF.

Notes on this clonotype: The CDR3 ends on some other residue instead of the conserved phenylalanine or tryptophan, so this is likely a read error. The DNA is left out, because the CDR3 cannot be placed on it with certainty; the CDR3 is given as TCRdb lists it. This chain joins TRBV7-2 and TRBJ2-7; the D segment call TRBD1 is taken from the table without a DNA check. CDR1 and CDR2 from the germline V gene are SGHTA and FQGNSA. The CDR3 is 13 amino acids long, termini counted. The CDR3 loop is CASSLGGGANEQY.

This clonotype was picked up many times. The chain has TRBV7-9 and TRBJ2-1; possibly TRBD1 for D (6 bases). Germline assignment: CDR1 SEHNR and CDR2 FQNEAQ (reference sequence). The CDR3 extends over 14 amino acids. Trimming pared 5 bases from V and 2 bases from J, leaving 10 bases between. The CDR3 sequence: CASSIWTAYNEQFF. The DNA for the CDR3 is TGTGCCAGCAGCATCTGGACAGCCTACAATGAGCAGTTCTTC.

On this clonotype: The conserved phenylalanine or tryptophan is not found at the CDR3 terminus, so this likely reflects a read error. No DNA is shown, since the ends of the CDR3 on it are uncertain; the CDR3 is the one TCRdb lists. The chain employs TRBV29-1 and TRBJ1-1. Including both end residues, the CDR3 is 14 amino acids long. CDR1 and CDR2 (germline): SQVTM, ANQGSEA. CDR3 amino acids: CSVKVSNYGNTFFS.

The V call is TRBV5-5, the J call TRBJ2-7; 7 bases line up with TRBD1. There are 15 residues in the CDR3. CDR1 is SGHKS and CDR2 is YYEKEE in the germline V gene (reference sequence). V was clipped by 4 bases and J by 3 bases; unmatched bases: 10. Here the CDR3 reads CASSQVFDRVYEQYF. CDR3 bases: TGTGCCAGCAGCCAGGTATTCGACAGGGTCTACGAGCAGTACTTC.

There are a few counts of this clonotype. The CDR3 DNA reads TGTGCCAGCAGCTTAGTTGGGGGGTCGGGCTACGAGCAGTACTTC. It codes for CASSLVGGSGYEQYF. V gene TRBV7-9 combines with J gene TRBJ2-7; D possibly corresponds to TRBD2 (6 bases). Germline CDR1 and CDR2: SEHNR and FQNEAQ (reference sequence). The V gene lost 1 base and the J gene lost 3 bases, with 13 bases spanning the gap. This CDR3 region has 15 residues.

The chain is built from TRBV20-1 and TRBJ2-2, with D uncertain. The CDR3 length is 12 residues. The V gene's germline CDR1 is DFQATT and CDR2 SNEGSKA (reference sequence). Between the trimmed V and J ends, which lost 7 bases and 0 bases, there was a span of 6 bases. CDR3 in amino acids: CSESANTGELFF. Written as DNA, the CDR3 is TGCAGTGAGTCAGCGAACACCGGGGAGCTGTTTTTT.

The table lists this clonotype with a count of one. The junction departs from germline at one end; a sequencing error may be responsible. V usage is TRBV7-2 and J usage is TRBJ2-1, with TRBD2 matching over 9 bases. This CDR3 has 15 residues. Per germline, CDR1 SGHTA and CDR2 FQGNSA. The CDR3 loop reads CASSLGGGARNEQFF. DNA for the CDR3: TGTGCTAGCAGCTTGGGCGGGGGGGCCAGGAATGAGCAGTTCTTC.

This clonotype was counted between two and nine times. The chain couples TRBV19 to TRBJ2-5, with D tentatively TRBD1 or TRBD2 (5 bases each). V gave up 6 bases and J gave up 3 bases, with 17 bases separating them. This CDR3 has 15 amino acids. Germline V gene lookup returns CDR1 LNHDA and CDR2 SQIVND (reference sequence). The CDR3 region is CASRRSGSGEETQYF. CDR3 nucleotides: TGTGCCAGTAGACGGTCAGGGTCCGGGGAAGAGACCCAGTACTTC. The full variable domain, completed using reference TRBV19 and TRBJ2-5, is DGGITQSPKYLFRKEGQNVTLSCEQNLNHDAMYWYRQDPGQGLRLIYYSQIVNDFQKGDIAEGYSVSREKKESFPLTVTSAQKNPTAFYLCASRRSGSGEETQYFGPGTRLLVL.

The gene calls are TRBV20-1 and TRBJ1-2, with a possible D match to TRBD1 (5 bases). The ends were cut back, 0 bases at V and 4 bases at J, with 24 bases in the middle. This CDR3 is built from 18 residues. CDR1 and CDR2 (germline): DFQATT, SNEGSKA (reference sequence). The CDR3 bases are TGCAGTGCTAGAGATAGCGGGGGTAACAGATCGACAACCTATGGCTACACCTTC. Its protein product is CSARDSGGNRSTTYGYTF.